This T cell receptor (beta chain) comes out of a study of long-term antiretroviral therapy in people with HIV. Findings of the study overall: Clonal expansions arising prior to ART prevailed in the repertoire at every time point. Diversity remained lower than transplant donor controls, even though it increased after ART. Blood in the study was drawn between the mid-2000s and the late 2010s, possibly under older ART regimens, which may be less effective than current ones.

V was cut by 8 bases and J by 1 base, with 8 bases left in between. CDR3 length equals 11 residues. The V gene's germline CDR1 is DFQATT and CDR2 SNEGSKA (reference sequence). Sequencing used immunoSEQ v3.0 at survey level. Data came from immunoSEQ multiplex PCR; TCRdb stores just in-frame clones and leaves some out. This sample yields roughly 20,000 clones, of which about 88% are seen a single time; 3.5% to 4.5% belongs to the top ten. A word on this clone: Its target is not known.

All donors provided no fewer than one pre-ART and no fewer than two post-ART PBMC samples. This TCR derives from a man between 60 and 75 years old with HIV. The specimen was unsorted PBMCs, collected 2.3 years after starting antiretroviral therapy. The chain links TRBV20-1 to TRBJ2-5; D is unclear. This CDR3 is CSSPIQETQYF. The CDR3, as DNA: TGCAGTTCCCCAATCCAAGAGACCCAGTACTTC.